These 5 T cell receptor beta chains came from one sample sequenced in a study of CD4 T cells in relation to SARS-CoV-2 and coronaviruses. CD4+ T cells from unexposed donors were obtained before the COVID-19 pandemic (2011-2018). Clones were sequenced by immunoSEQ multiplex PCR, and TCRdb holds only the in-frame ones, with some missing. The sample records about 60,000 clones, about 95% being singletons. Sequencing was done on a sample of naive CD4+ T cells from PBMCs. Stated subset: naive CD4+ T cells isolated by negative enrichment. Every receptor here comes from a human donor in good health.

CDR3 sequence reads: CASSYSDRGTYEQYF. CDR3 nucleotides: TGTGCCAGCAGTTACTCCGACAGGGGGACCTACGAGCAGTACTTC. The chain carries TRBV6-5 and TRBJ2-7; the match to TRBD1 covers 9 bases. V shed 0 bases, J shed 2 bases, and the junction held 2 bases outside the gene matches. The CDR3 is made up of 15 amino acids. Germline V gene sequence: CDR1 MNHEY, CDR2 SVGAGI.

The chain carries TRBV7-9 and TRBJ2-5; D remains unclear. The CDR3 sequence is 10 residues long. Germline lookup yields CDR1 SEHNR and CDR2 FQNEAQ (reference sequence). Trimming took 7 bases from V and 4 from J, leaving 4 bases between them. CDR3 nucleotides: TGTGCCAGCAAAGGAGAGACCCAGTACTTC. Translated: CASKGETQYF.

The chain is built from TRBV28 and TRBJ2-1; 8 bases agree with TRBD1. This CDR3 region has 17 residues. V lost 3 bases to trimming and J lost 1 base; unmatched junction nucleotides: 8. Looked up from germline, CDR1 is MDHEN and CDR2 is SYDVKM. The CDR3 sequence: CASSFQGATRSYNEQFF. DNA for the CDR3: TGTGCCAGCAGTTTCCAGGGGGCCACTCGATCCTACAATGAGCAGTTCTTC.

CDR3 in amino acids: CATSDFAGGATGELFF. As DNA, the CDR3 is TGTGCCACCAGTGATTTTGCTGGGGGCGCGACCGGGGAGCTGTTTTTT. This chain joins TRBV24-1 and TRBJ2-2; possibly TRBD1 for D (6 bases). V was shortened by 1 base and J by 5 bases, with 13 bases between the two germline ends. CDR1 KGHDR and CDR2 SFDVKD come from the germline V gene. CDR3 length equals 16 residues.

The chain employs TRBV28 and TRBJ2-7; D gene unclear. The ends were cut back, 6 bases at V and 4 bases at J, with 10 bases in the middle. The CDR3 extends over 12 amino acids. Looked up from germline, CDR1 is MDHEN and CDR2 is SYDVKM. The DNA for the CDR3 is TGTGCCAGCAGCTCCCTGGGTTACGAGCAGTACTTC. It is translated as CASSSLGYEQYF.